This TCR beta chain was sequenced for a study of control samples from healthy donors and cancer patients. Profiled with immunoSEQ multiplex PCR; TCRdb holds only in-frame clones, not every one. The sample shows approximately 65,000 clones, roughly 89% of them seen only once. The CDR3 is 15 residues long. Per germline, CDR1 SGHNT and CDR2 YENEEA. V gave up 5 bases and J gave up 7 bases; unmatched junction bases: 9. The receptor's source is a man between 60 and 75 years old with lung cancer. The sample was PBMCs. The chain couples TRBV11-3 to TRBJ2-2; 8 nucleotides agree with TRBD2. The CDR3 DNA reads TGTGCCAGCAGCCGGCGGGGGGTCGCGGGCGGGGAGCTGTTTTTT. It codes for CASSRRGVAGGELFF.